The 11 T cell receptor beta chains reported below all come from one sample, sequenced in a study of breast tumors, draining lymph nodes, adjacent tissues. TCRdb re-analysed the multiplex PCR reads in MiXCR, keeping a single row per CDR3 protein. The sample consists of some 130,000 distinct CDR3 sequences, just under 20% of them appearing once. Breast cancer patients provided tissue from their axillary draining lymph nodes. Source material: axillary lymph node tissue. The receptors derive from a female donor with breast cancer. Some clones in this sample may be carry-over from other donors' samples.

This clonotype was found a few times. This chain uses TRBV6-2 or TRBV6-3 with TRBJ2-2; D tentatively reads TRBD1 or TRBD2 (5 bases each). This CDR3 comprises 14 residues. V lost 10 bases and J lost 5, with 17 bases in between. Germline CDR1 is MNHEY and CDR2 is SVGEGT. The chain's CDR3 is CAITGPMKTGELFF. Here the CDR3 DNA reads TGTGCCATTACGGGACCAATGAAGACCGGGGAGCTGTTTTTT.

This clonotype was recorded many times. This chain uses TRBV5-5 with TRBJ1-4; no clear D gene. Germline V gives CDR1 SGHKS, CDR2 YYEKEE (reference sequence). V was cut by 0 bases and J by 8 bases, with 11 bases left in between. The CDR3 contains 14 residues. The CDR3 is CASSLAGYDEKLFF. The DNA for the CDR3 is TGTGCCAGCAGCTTGGCAGGTTATGACGAAAAACTGTTTTTT.

This clonotype was counted at least ten times. The rearrangement joins TRBV12-3 or TRBV12-4 to TRBJ1-4; D not certain. The CDR3 runs 14 residues. V was clipped by 5 bases and J by 6 bases, with 13 bases between them. The CDR3, as DNA: TGTGCCAGCAGTCACGGGTCAGCAGATGAAAAACTGTTTTTT. Amino acids: CASSHGSADEKLFF.

This clonotype was observed at least ten times. The rearrangement uses TRBV6-1 and TRBJ2-2; 8 positions agree with TRBD1. The CDR3 contains 14 residues. Germline loops: CDR1 MNHNS, CDR2 SASEGT. Trimming at V came to 2 bases and at J to 7 bases, leaving 3 bases not matched to a gene. This CDR3 is CASSESGGGGELFF. As DNA, the CDR3 is TGTGCCAGCAGTGAATCAGGGGGCGGCGGGGAGCTGTTTTTT.

This clonotype occurred many times. The chain couples TRBV2 to TRBJ2-7, with D perhaps matching TRBD1 (6 bases). V lost 8 bases, J lost 13 bases, and 18 bases lay in between. Germline V lookup: CDR1 SNHLY, CDR2 FYNNEI. This CDR3 comprises 11 residues. CDR3 amino acids: CASLVTGTTYF. The CDR3 nucleotides are TGTGCCAGCTTAGTAACCGGGACAACTTACTTC.

Details on this clonotype: Because the CDR3 is missing its conserved closing phenylalanine or tryptophan, this is likely a read error. The CDR3 here is CASSRGGLENTGELFL. The CDR3 DNA reads as TGTGCCAGCAGCCGAGGAGGACTGGAGAACACCGGGGAGCTGTTTCTT. The chain uses TRBV3-1 and TRBJ2-2; the D gene is possibly TRBD2 (5 bases). Trimming took 4 bases from V and 1 from J, leaving 13 bases between them. The CDR3 runs to 16 residues. Germline loops: CDR1 LGHDT, CDR2 YNNKEL (reference sequence).

This clonotype was counted ten times or more. The rearrangement uses TRBV4-1 and TRBJ1-3; 9 bases map to TRBD1. This CDR3 spans 16 amino acids. V dropped 0 bases and J dropped 3; count of bases not matched to a gene: 3. Germline assignment: CDR1 MGHRA and CDR2 YSYEKL. Here the CDR3 reads CASSQEGTGFGNTIYF. CDR3 DNA: TGCGCCAGCAGCCAAGAGGGGACAGGGTTTGGAAACACCATATATTTT.

This clonotype was recorded many times. The chain combines TRBV11-3 with TRBJ2-3; TRBD1 agrees at 8 bases. The germline V gene has CDR1 SGHNT and CDR2 YENEEA. V lost 3 bases, J lost 1 base, and 9 bases stayed unmatched. CDR3 length: 17 amino acids. For the CDR3, the DNA is TGTGCCAGCAGCTTGGGAACCGGGACAGGAGGCACAGATACGCAGTATTTT. It codes for CASSLGTGTGGTDTQYF.

In its sample, this clonotype was seen many times. J is TRBJ2-7 and V is TRBV20-1; TRBD2 agrees at 9 bases. Trimming removed 1 base from V and 4 bases from J; junction bases left unmatched: 5. Germline-derived CDR1 and CDR2 are DFQATT and SNEGSKA (reference sequence). The CDR3 totals 14 residues. The CDR3 sequence is CSARGTSVGYEQYF. For the CDR3, the DNA is TGCAGTGCTAGAGGGACTAGCGTCGGGTACGAGCAGTACTTC.

The chain carries TRBV27 and TRBJ2-7; 9 bases match TRBD2. The CDR3 is made up of 17 amino acids. The V gene end was trimmed by 0 bases and the J gene end by 1 base; junction bases not matched to a gene: 7. Germline V gene sequence: CDR1 MNHEY, CDR2 SMNVEV (reference sequence). CDR3 in amino acids: CASSLSLWTSASYEQYF. The CDR3 DNA follows: TGTGCCAGCAGTTTATCCCTTTGGACTAGCGCGTCCTACGAGCAGTACTTC.

There are many counts of this clonotype. The gene calls are TRBV5-6 and TRBJ2-2, with 13 positions matching TRBD2. The germline V gene encodes CDR1 SGHDT and CDR2 YYEEEE. This CDR3 spans 17 amino acids. V shed 1 base and J 1 base; nucleotides not matched to a gene: 1. CDR3: CASSLRTSGRNTGELFF. In DNA, the CDR3 is TGTGCCAGCAGCTTGAGGACTAGCGGGAGGAACACCGGGGAGCTGTTTTTT.